These T cell receptor beta chains were read from a single sample in a study of Graves' ophthalmopathy and Graves' hyperthyroidism. TCRdb reprocessed the multiplex PCR reads via MiXCR and lists one record per CDR3 protein. The top ten hold 11% of the sample, which has over a million distinct CDR3 sequences, around a third seen once. Sequenced: peripheral blood or thyroid tissue (not recorded which). The receptors originated from an adult man with Graves' hyperthyroidism. The CDR3 runs from the conserved cysteine through the conserved F or W. The D gene is left open where the match is weak. Not all rows give a size; the values are once, few, many and, for expanded clones, a class.

d_call j_call clone_size v_call cdr3_aa cdr3_nt
NA TRBJ2-7 many TRBV11-2 CASSLAGRGWDEQYF TGTGCCAGCAGCTTAGCGGGCAGGGGATGGGACGAGCAGTACTTC
NA TRBJ2-7 few TRBV7-9 CASSPLARLEEQYF TGTGCCAGCAGTCCTCTGGCCCGATTAGAGGAGCAGTACTTC
NA TRBJ2-7 NA TRBV29-1 CSVAGDTISHEQYF TGCAGCGTTGCTGGGGACACAATTTCCCACGAGCAGTACTTC
NA TRBJ1-6 few TRBV2 CASSEHPVNSPLHF TGTGCCAGCAGTGAACATCCGGTTAATTCACCCCTCCACTTT
TRBD2 TRBJ2-7 many TRBV5-1 CASSLGWGGNEQYF TGCGCCAGCAGCTTAGGATGGGGGGGGAACGAGCAGTACTTC
TRBD1 TRBJ1-2 NA TRBV29-1 CSVEQGAEGYTF TGCAGCGTTGAACAGGGGGCCGAAGGCTACACCTTC
NA TRBJ1-5 many TRBV5-1 CASRGGHNQPQHF TGCGCCAGCAGGGGAGGTCATAATCAGCCCCAGCATTTT
NA TRBJ1-2 many TRBV6-5 CASSYQGADRYGYTF TGTGCCAGCAGTTACCAAGGGGCGGATAGATATGGCTACACCTTC
NA TRBJ1-1 NA TRBV4-2 CASSQDLGGRRNTEAFF TGTGCCAGCAGCCAAGATCTAGGGGGGCGCAGAAACACTGAAGCTTTCTTT
NA TRBJ1-2 NA TRBV4-1 CASSQASGDGYTF TGCGCCAGCAGCCAAGCTAGCGGGGATGGCTACACCTTC
NA TRBJ1-5 many TRBV9 CASSQDRNRPQHF TGCGCCAGCAGCCAAGATAGGAATCGGCCCCAGCATTTT
TRBD1 TRBJ1-2 NA TRBV27 CASSERQGRDGYTF TGTGCCAGCAGTGAACGACAGGGTCGGGATGGCTACACCTTC
NA TRBJ1-1 many TRBV29-1 CSVDSMNTEAFF TGCAGCGTTGACAGCATGAACACTGAAGCTTTCTTT
TRBD1 TRBJ1-2 NA TRBV2 CASNRDRAGRGYTF TGTGCCAGCAACCGGGACAGGGCTGGTAGAGGCTACACCTTC
TRBD1 TRBJ1-1 NA TRBV10-3 CAISERGTGDTEAFF TGTGCCATCAGTGAGCGGGGGACAGGGGACACTGAAGCTTTCTTT
TRBD2 TRBJ2-5 NA TRBV25-1 CASDTSGRADETQYF TGTGCCAGCGATACTAGCGGGAGGGCCGATGAGACCCAGTACTTC
NA TRBJ1-6 NA TRBV10-3 CAAGAGSSYNSPLHF TGTGCCGCCGGGGCAGGGAGCTCCTATAATTCACCCCTCCACTTT
NA TRBJ2-6 NA TRBV4-3 CASSQVGTNSGANVLTF TGCGCCAGCAGCCAAGTGGGCACGAACTCTGGGGCCAACGTCCTGACTTTC
NA TRBJ2-7 NA TRBV2 CASSLAGASEQYF TGTGCCAGCAGTTTAGCCGGAGCCTCCGAGCAGTACTTC
NA TRBJ1-5 NA TRBV20-1 CSARRRVGQPQHF TGCAGTGCTAGGAGGAGGGTAGGACAGCCCCAGCATTTT
NA TRBJ1-4 NA TRBV9 CASRPLRGRGEKLLF TGTGCCAGCAGGCCCCTCCGGGGGCGAGGTGAAAAACTGCTTTTT
TRBD1 TRBJ2-7 NA TRBV4-3 CASSQDRETGYYEQYF TGCGCCAGCAGCCAAGATCGCGAGACAGGGTATTACGAGCAGTACTTC
NA TRBJ1-5 many TRBV19 CASSMGAGMNQPQHF TGTGCCAGTAGTATGGGGGCAGGGATGAATCAGCCCCAGCATTTT
NA TRBJ2-7 many TRBV13 CASSLRASREQYF TGTGCCAGCAGCTTAAGGGCCAGCCGGGAGCAGTACTTC
TRBD1 TRBJ1-1 few TRBV5-4 CASSFWTGGDTEAFF TGTGCCAGCAGCTTCTGGACAGGGGGGGACACTGAAGCTTTCTTT
NA TRBJ2-7 NA TRBV10-1 CASSTGTFDRGEQYF TGCGCCAGCAGCACCGGGACTTTCGACAGAGGCGAGCAGTACTTC
NA TRBJ2-5 NA TRBV13 CASSLPSQGWETQCF TGTGCCAGCAGCTTACCTTCCCAAGGATGGGAGACCCAGTGCTTC
NA TRBJ2-2 NA TRBV10-3 CAISSLPQNTGELFF TGTGCCATCAGTTCCCTCCCCCAGAACACCGGGGAGCTGTTTTTT
TRBD1 TRBJ2-5 NA TRBV2 CASGGPEDRGRQETQYF TGTGCCAGCGGGGGCCCGGAGGACAGGGGGCGACAAGAGACCCAGTACTTC
TRBD1 TRBJ1-1 NA TRBV5-6 CASSPQGSPNTEAFF TGTGCCAGCAGCCCACAGGGGAGTCCGAACACTGAAGCTTTCTTT